These 6 T cell receptor beta chains came from one sample sequenced in a study of shared T cell receptors in the human thymus. The assay was immunoSEQ multiplex PCR, and TCRdb's table has in-frame clones only and misses some. This sample yields 540,000 or so clones, of which around three quarters are seen a single time; roughly 0.013% belongs to the top ten. A further study also used this sample, focusing on human thymus T cells.

What was sequenced was thymocytes. The receptors were sampled from a boy in the first two years of life with a congenital heart defect.

The chain has TRBV5-6 and TRBJ2-5; 12 positions match TRBD2. Germline values: CDR1 SGHDT, CDR2 YYEEEE. Trimming took 3 bases from V and 5 from J; bases not matched to a gene: 11. The CDR3 runs 17 residues. This CDR3 reads CASSSSGLAGPEETQYF. The CDR3 nucleotides are TGTGCCAGCAGCTCCTCCGGACTAGCGGGGCCAGAGGAGACCCAGTACTTC.

The chain combines TRBV30 with TRBJ2-5; D is perhaps TRBD1 (6 bases). With 3 bases removed from V and 1 base from J, the gap between germline ends came to 15 bases. CDR1 and CDR2 (germline): GTSNPN, SVGIG (reference sequence). This CDR3 has 15 residues. DNA of the CDR3: TGTGCCTGGAGCCTATACAGGGTACCCCAAGAGACCCAGTACTTC. The encoded protein is CAWSLYRVPQETQYF.

V is TRBV10-1 and J is TRBJ2-5; 13 nucleotides agree with TRBD2. The V gene's germline CDR1 is WNHNN and CDR2 SYGVQD (reference sequence). The CDR3 is 18 residues long. V shed 2 bases and J 4 bases; nucleotides not matched to a gene: 10. The CDR3 is CASSEPYGLAGVRETQYF. CDR3 nucleotide sequence: TGCGCCAGCAGTGAGCCGTACGGACTAGCGGGAGTTCGAGAGACCCAGTACTTC.

This rearrangement joins TRBV28 to TRBJ1-2, with 9 bases matching TRBD1. J gave up 4 bases and V 2 bases, and 11 bases lay outside the gene matches. This CDR3 comprises 17 residues. CDR1 and CDR2 (germline): MDHEN, SYDVKM. Here the CDR3 reads CASSLAPPLGQGYGYTF. In DNA form, the CDR3 reads TGTGCCAGCAGTTTAGCGCCCCCTCTGGGACAGGGCTATGGCTACACCTTC.

The gene calls are TRBV2 and TRBJ2-7; 7 nucleotides match TRBD2. The CDR3 contains 16 residues. The V gene end was trimmed by 6 bases and the J gene end by 1 base; junction bases not matched to a gene: 12. Germline CDR1 SNHLY, CDR2 FYNNEI. CDR3 loop: CASSRGLAVSSYEQYF. As DNA, the CDR3 is TGTGCCAGCAGCCGAGGTCTAGCGGTGAGTTCCTACGAGCAGTACTTC.

The J gene is TRBJ1-1, the V gene TRBV2; TRBD1 aligns across 8 bases. This CDR3 is 15 amino acids long. V lost 9 bases, J lost 4 bases, and 13 bases stayed unmatched. The germline CDR1 and CDR2 sequences are SNHLY and FYNNEI. This CDR3 reads CASRTPTGVATEAFF. CDR3 DNA sequence: TGTGCCAGTAGAACCCCGACAGGGGTGGCCACTGAAGCTTTCTTT.